Listed below are T cell receptor beta chains from one sample, sequenced in a study of blood T cell repertoires in COVID-19. TCRdb's copy holds only in-frame clones and misses some; the assay was immunoSEQ multiplex PCR. The table has about 150,000 clones, roughly 77% seen once; the top ten hold about 5%. Material for sequencing was peripheral blood. Receptors were obtained from a woman in her 70s with COVID-19, enrolled during active disease. Each CDR3 is given with its conserved first and last residue. The D gene is left open where the match is weak. The size field is filled for only some rows; it gives once, few, many or a size class.

>TRBJ1-4|-|13|few|TRBV28
CASSLGGSEKLFF
TGTGCCAGCAGCCTCGGGGGGAGCGAAAAACTGTTTTTT
>TRBJ2-2|-|15|-|TRBV5-6
CASSLLATNTGELFF
TGTGCCAGCAGCTTGCTAGCGACCAACACCGGGGAGCTGTTTTTT
>TRBJ1-5|-|18|-|TRBV24-1
CATSDSGSGAGSNQPQHF
TGTGCCACCAGTGATTCAGGTTCAGGGGCAGGAAGCAATCAGCCCCAGCATTTT
>TRBJ1-2|-|12|few|TRBV28
CASSLEGYGYTF
TGTGCCAGCAGTTTGGAGGGGTATGGCTACACCTTC
>TRBJ1-1|TRBD1|16|-|TRBV27
CASSLKGQGVNTEAFF
TGTGCCAGCAGTTTAAAGGGACAGGGGGTGAACACTGAAGCTTTCTTT
>TRBJ2-7|TRBD1|15|-|TRBV6-5
CASRYGQGGAYEQYF
TGTGCCAGCAGGTACGGACAGGGTGGCGCCTACGAGCAGTACTTC
>TRBJ2-3|-|17|-|TRBV7-2
CASSLDLTGGRLYTQYF
TGTGCCAGCAGCTTAGATCTGACGGGGGGCCGGTTGTATACGCAGTATTTT
>TRBJ1-2|TRBD1|16|-|TRBV2
CASSPGVLQGAGGYTF
TGTGCCAGCAGCCCTGGGGTCCTACAGGGGGCGGGTGGCTACACCTTC
>TRBJ1-2|-|13|-|TRBV2
CASTLGQSYGYTF
TGTGCCAGCACCCTAGGACAGAGCTATGGCTACACCTTC
>TRBJ1-5|-|13|-|TRBV19
CASSTVGGQPQHF
TGTGCCAGTAGTACCGTGGGGGGTCAGCCCCAGCATTTT
>TRBJ1-3|-|14|-|TRBV27
CASSRDSRGNTIYF
TGTGCCAGCAGTCGAGACAGCCGCGGAAACACCATATATTTT
>TRBJ1-5|-|13|-|TRBV7-8
CASNPGHGQPQHF
TGTGCCAGCAACCCTGGGCACGGTCAGCCCCAGCATTTT
>TRBJ1-1|-|19|-|TRBV19
CASSRSWAGNLQMNTEAFF
TGTGCCAGTAGCCGCAGTTGGGCAGGAAACCTCCAAATGAACACTGAAGCTTTCTTT
>TRBJ2-1|TRBD2|15|once|TRBV29-1
CSGGILAVRGNEQFF
TGCAGCGGTGGAATACTAGCGGTTCGGGGTAATGAGCAGTTCTTC
>TRBJ1-2|-|16|-|TRBV18
CASSPTQGQQGYGYTF
TGTGCCAGCTCACCAACCCAGGGGCAACAGGGCTATGGCTACACCTTC
>TRBJ2-1|TRBD2|15|-|TRBV3-1/TRBV3-2
CASSHAGGGGGEQFF
TGTGCCAGCAGCCATGCGGGAGGGGGGGGCGGAGAGCAGTTCTTC
>TRBJ1-1|-|13|once|TRBV12-3/TRBV12-4
CASSLSAFTEAFF
TGTGCCAGCAGTTTATCCGCGTTCACTGAAGCTTTCTTT
>TRBJ2-7|TRBD2|17|-|TRBV19
CASSILKSGGPAYEQYF
TGTGCCAGTAGTATCCTCAAGAGCGGGGGGCCAGCCTACGAGCAGTACTTC
>TRBJ1-1|TRBD1|16|-|TRBV19
CASSIKTGAVNTEAFF
TGTGCCAGTAGTATTAAAACAGGGGCGGTGAACACTGAAGCTTTCTTT
>TRBJ1-1|-|14|-|TRBV3-1/TRBV3-2
CASSQFTDSAEAFF
TGTGCCAGCAGCCAATTTACCGACAGCGCTGAAGCTTTCTTT
>TRBJ2-1|TRBD2|15|-|TRBV5-1
CASSWISGANNEQFF
TGCGCCAGCAGCTGGATCAGCGGGGCCAACAATGAGCAGTTCTTC
>TRBJ2-7|TRBD2|14|-|TRBV5-4
CASSGPGGDYEQYF
TGTGCCAGCAGCGGTCCGGGGGGGGACTACGAGCAGTACTTC
>TRBJ1-5|-|13|-|TRBV2
CASKFQGPQPQHF
TGTGCCAGCAAGTTTCAGGGGCCGCAGCCCCAGCATTTT
>TRBJ2-7|TRBD2|15|-|TRBV28
CASGMAGTRDYEQYF
TGTGCCAGCGGAATGGCCGGGACTAGAGACTACGAGCAGTACTTC
>TRBJ2-5|TRBD1|14|-|TRBV7-9
CASSSGTGLETQYF
TGTGCCAGCAGCTCGGGGACAGGGCTAGAGACCCAGTACTTC